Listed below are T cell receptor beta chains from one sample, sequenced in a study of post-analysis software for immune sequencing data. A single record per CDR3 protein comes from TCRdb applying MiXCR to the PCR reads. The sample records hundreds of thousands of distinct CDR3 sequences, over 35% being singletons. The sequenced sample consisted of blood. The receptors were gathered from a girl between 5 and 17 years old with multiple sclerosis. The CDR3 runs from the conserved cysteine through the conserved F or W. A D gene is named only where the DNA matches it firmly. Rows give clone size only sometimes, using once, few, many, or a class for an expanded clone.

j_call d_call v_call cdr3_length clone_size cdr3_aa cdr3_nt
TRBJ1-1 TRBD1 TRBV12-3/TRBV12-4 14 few CASSDRAGAAEAFF TGTGCCAGCAGTGACAGGGCAGGGGCCGCTGAAGCTTTCTTT
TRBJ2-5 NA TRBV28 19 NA CASRMRGLTRAGGGETQYF TGTGCCAGCAGGATGAGGGGGCTCACACGCGCGGGAGGAGGAGAGACCCAGTACTTC
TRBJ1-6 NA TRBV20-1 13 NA CSARLTGHSPLHF TGCAGTGCTAGATTGACGGGCCATTCACCCCTCCACTTT
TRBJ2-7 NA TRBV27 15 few CASSSFLREARGQYF TGTGCCAGCAGTTCTTTCTTACGGGAAGCCCGCGGGCAGTACTTC
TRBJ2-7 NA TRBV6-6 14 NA CASSYSVGSYEQYF TGTGCCAGCAGTTACTCGGTAGGCTCCTACGAGCAGTACTTC
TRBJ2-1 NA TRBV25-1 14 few CASSEWSAYNEQFF TGTGCCAGCAGTGAATGGTCGGCATACAATGAGCAGTTCTTC
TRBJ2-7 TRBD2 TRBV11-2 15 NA CASSFPGTRWYEQYF TGTGCCAGCAGCTTCCCCGGGACTAGATGGTACGAGCAGTACTTC
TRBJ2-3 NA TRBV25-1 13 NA CASSPIGRGGQYF TGTGCCAGCAGTCCTATCGGGCGGGGCGGACAGTATTTT
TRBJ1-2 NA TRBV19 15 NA CASSLHSDLLYGYTF TGTGCCAGTAGTCTCCACTCCGACCTGCTCTATGGCTACACCTTC
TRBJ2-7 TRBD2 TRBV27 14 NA CDSSHRREDYEQYF TGTGACAGCAGTCACCGACGGGAGGACTACGAGCAGTACTTC
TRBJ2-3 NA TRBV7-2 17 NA CASSLVNSGTSTDTQYF TGTGCCAGCAGCTTAGTTAACAGCGGAACTAGCACAGATACGCAGTATTTT
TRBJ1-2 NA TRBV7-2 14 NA CASSLGGTPYGYTF TGTGCCAGCAGCTTAGGTGGGACTCCCTATGGCTACACCTTC
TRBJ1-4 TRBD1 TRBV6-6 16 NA CASSYAETGSGEKLFF TGTGCCAGCAGTTACGCCGAGACAGGGTCAGGGGAAAAACTGTTTTTT
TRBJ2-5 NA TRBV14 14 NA CASSQPSAGETQYF TGTGCCAGCAGCCAACCTAGTGCTGGGGAGACCCAGTACTTC
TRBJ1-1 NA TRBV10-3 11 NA CAISGGAEAFF TGTGCCATCAGTGGGGGCGCAGAAGCTTTCTTT
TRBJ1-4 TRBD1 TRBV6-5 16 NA CASSYLGQGGNEKLFF TGTGCCAGCAGTTACCTCGGACAGGGCGGGAATGAAAAACTGTTTTTT
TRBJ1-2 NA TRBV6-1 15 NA CASSATGQRNYGYTF TGTGCCAGCAGTGCAACGGGACAACGGAACTATGGCTACACCTTC
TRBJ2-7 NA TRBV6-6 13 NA CASSYSIEGEQYF TGTGCCAGCAGTTACTCGATTGAAGGCGAGCAGTACTTC
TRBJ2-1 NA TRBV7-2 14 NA CASKGGVLINEQFF TGTGCCAGCAAAGGGGGGGTCCTTATCAATGAGCAGTTCTTC
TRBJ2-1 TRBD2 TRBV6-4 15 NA CASSERLAGGNEQFF TGTGCCAGCAGTGAGAGACTAGCGGGAGGCAATGAGCAGTTCTTC
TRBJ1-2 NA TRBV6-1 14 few CASIRPGFGHGYTF TGTGCCAGCATCCGCCCTGGATTTGGGCATGGCTACACCTTC
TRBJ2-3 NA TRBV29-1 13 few CSVGSTSTDTQYF TGCAGCGTTGGTTCCACTAGCACAGATACGCAGTATTTT
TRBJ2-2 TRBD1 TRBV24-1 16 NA CATSDAGTGNTGELFF TGTGCCACCAGTGACGCCGGGACAGGGAACACCGGGGAGCTGTTTTTT
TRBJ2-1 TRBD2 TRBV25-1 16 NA CASSELDREVGNEQFF TGTGCCAGCAGTGAATTGGATCGGGAGGTGGGAAATGAGCAGTTCTTC
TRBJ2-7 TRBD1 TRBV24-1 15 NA CATSDPGQGSYEQYF TGTGCCACCAGTGACCCGGGACAGGGCTCCTACGAGCAGTACTTC
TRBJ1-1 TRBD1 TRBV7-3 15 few CASSLLRQGKAEAFF TGTGCCAGCAGCTTACTACGACAGGGGAAAGCTGAAGCTTTCTTT
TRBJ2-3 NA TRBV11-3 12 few CASSASSDTQYF TGTGCCAGCAGCGCCTCCTCAGATACGCAGTATTTT
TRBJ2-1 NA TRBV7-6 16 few CASSLPAVSSYNEQFF TGTGCCAGCAGCTTGCCAGCGGTAAGCTCCTACAATGAGCAGTTCTTC
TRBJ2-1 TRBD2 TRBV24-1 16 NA CATSDAPGREYNEQFF TGTGCCACCAGTGATGCCCCCGGGAGGGAATACAATGAGCAGTTCTTC
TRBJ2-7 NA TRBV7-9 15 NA CASSDHNRVSYEQYF TGTGCCAGCAGCGATCACAACAGGGTTTCATACGAGCAGTACTTC
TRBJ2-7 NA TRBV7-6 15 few CASSFEDRSSYEQYF TGTGCCAGCAGCTTCGAAGACAGAAGCTCCTACGAGCAGTACTTC
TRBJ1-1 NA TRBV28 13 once CASSLEVQSEAFF TGTGCCAGCAGTTTAGAGGTACAGTCAGAAGCTTTCTTT
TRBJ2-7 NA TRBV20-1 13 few CSARVTVSYEQYF TGCAGTGCTAGAGTTACGGTCTCCTACGAGCAGTACTTC
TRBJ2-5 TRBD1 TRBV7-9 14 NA CASTGPGQSETQYF TGTGCCAGCACCGGACCGGGACAGTCCGAGACCCAGTACTTC
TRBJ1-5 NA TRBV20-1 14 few CSARGDAFNQPQHF TGCAGTGCTAGAGGGGACGCCTTCAATCAGCCCCAGCATTTT
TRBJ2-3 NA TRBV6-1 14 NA CASSESGWEDTQYF TGTGCCAGCAGTGAATCCGGGTGGGAAGATACGCAGTATTTT
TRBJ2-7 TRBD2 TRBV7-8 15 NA CASRAGTSGTYEQYF TGTGCCAGCAGGGCCGGGACTAGCGGAACCTACGAGCAGTACTTC
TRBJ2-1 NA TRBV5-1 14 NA CASSLGGPGNEQFF TGCGCCAGCAGCTTGGGTGGACCCGGCAATGAGCAGTTCTTC